This passage covers 27 T cell receptor beta chains from one sample sequenced in a study of T cell changes during pregnancy in multiple sclerosis. Assay used: immunoSEQ multiplex PCR; TCRdb lists only in-frame clones, some missing. The sample gives 54,000 or so clones, 93% of which show up once; roughly 0.35% is in the top ten. The starting material was CD4+ T cells from peripheral blood mononuclear cells, obtained before pregnancy. The receptors stem from a female donor with multiple sclerosis, enrolled in a pregnancy study.

The chain joins TRBV28 to TRBJ2-5, with TRBD1 identical over 8 bases. The V and J ends lost 5 bases and 3 bases, in that order; junction bases with no gene match: 11. The CDR3 spans 16 residues. Germline CDR1 and CDR2: MDHEN and SYDVKM. The CDR3 reads CASSRSGRGREETQYF. Written as DNA, the CDR3 is TGTGCCAGCAGTAGGTCGGGCAGGGGGCGGGAAGAGACCCAGTACTTC.

The chain employs TRBV28 and TRBJ2-3; 9 bases fit TRBD2. The CDR3 has 14 residues. J gave up 4 bases and V 7 bases, and 6 bases lay outside the gene matches. From germline, CDR1 is MDHEN and CDR2 SYDVKM. In DNA form, the CDR3 reads TGTGCCAGCAAAGCGGGAGGTGGGGCAGATACGCAGTATTTT. Amino acids: CASKAGGGADTQYF.

This chain connects TRBV4-3 to TRBJ2-1; D unclear. The CDR3 totals 13 residues. V was pared by 0 bases and J by 5 bases, with 5 bases between. Germline CDR1 and CDR2: LGHNA and YSLEER. This CDR3 reads CASSQETDNEQFF. CDR3 coding DNA: TGCGCCAGCAGCCAAGAAACTGACAATGAGCAGTTCTTC.

V and J are TRBV29-1 and TRBJ2-3, with 7 positions matching TRBD2. In germline, CDR1 is SQVTM, CDR2 ANQGSEA. CDR3 length: 14 residues. The V and J ends lost 7 bases and 3 bases, in that order; junction bases with no gene match: 10. The DNA of the CDR3 is TGCAGCGCTGGGGGGGTTTCTTCGACAGATACGCAGTATTTT. Residues: CSAGGVSSTDTQYF.

In DNA, the CDR3 is TGTGCCAGCAGCTTGGGTCACGGGGCCGGGGAGCTGTTTTTT. Translated, it gives CASSLGHGAGELFF. The V call is TRBV5-6, the J call TRBJ2-2; maybe TRBD2 (5 bases). Germline lookup yields CDR1 SGHDT and CDR2 YYEEEE. Trimming took 0 bases from V and 6 from J, leaving 9 bases between them. The CDR3 runs to 14 residues.

This chain joins TRBV28 and TRBJ2-5; 13 nucleotides agree with TRBD2. The CDR3 runs to 18 residues. The junction had 11 bases not matched to a gene; V was cut back by 4 bases and J by 3 bases. Germline V lookup: CDR1 MDHEN, CDR2 SYDVKM. The CDR3: CASSSRLAGGPNEETQYF. The CDR3 DNA follows: TGTGCCAGCAGTTCGCGACTAGCGGGAGGCCCGAACGAAGAGACCCAGTACTTC.

The chain employs TRBV19 and TRBJ1-3; D perhaps matches TRBD1 (6 bases). V lost 3 bases to trimming and J lost 0 bases, with 12 bases between them. The CDR3 has 16 residues. The germline V gene encodes CDR1 LNHDA and CDR2 SQIVND (reference sequence). CDR3 in DNA: TGTGCCAGTAGTATCCGCCCAGGGGTCTCTGGAAACACCATATATTTT. Translation gives CASSIRPGVSGNTIYF.

The chain carries TRBV7-2 and TRBJ2-7, with D possibly TRBD2 on 6 matching bases. The CDR3 is 15 residues long. Per the germline V gene, CDR1 is SGHTA and CDR2 is FQGNSA. The germline V and J ends were trimmed by 5 bases and 3 bases, with 17 bases remaining between them. DNA of the CDR3: TGTGCCAGCAGCCTAGTCGGGAGATCAGGCTACGAGCAGTACTTC. Amino acids: CASSLVGRSGYEQYF.

V is TRBV5-1 and J is TRBJ2-7, with TRBD1 as a possible D gene (5 bases). This CDR3 is built from 12 residues. CDR1 SGHRS and CDR2 YFSETQ come from the germline V gene. The V end was cut by 4 bases, the J end by 6 bases, with 11 bases between. Here the CDR3 DNA reads TGCGCCAGCAGCACCTCAGGGCGCGAGCAGTACTTC. Amino acids: CASSTSGREQYF.

This chain links TRBV6-1 with TRBJ1-5; D possibly corresponds to TRBD1 (6 bases). V lost 0 bases and J 0 bases, leaving 6 bases between the germline ends. CDR1 and CDR2 (germline): MNHNS, SASEGT. This CDR3 has 15 residues. The DNA of the CDR3 is TGTGCCAGCAGTGAAGCGGACAGTAGCAATCAGCCCCAGCATTTT. This codes for CASSEADSSNQPQHF.

CDR3 in DNA: TGTGCCAGCAGCTTAGGATCTCGGGGGAGCGAGCAGTTCTTC. Translating gives CASSLGSRGSEQFF. V usage is TRBV7-9 and J usage is TRBJ2-1; D possibly corresponds to TRBD2 (6 bases). V lost 1 base, J lost 10 bases, and 14 bases lay in between. Germline loops: CDR1 SEHNR, CDR2 FQNEAQ (reference sequence). The CDR3 spans 14 residues.

The rearrangement uses TRBV5-8 and TRBJ2-7; 10 bases match TRBD1. V lost 4 bases to trimming and J lost 5 bases; unmatched junction nucleotides: 9. The CDR3 is 15 residues long. The germline gives CDR1 SGHTS, CDR2 YDEGEE. For the CDR3, the DNA is TGTGCCAGCAGCCTCGGTGGACAGGGGGTTAACGAGCAGTACTTC. Translated, it gives CASSLGGQGVNEQYF.

V is TRBV7-2 and J is TRBJ2-3; D not certain. V was cut by 0 bases and J by 2 bases, with 6 bases left in between. Germline CDR1 reads SGHTA; CDR2 reads FQGNSA. This CDR3 is built from 14 residues. The CDR3 spells CASSLAPDTDTQYF. As DNA, the CDR3 is TGTGCCAGCAGCTTAGCCCCAGACACAGATACGCAGTATTTT.

The chain has TRBV4-2 and TRBJ2-1, with 9 nucleotides matching TRBD2. From germline, CDR1 is LGHNA and CDR2 YNFKEQ. The CDR3 is 15 amino acids. V was pared by 4 bases and J by 6 bases, with 7 bases of the junction left unmatched. The CDR3 coding sequence is TGTGCCAGCAGCCCAACCGGGACTAGCTCCAATGAGCAGTTCTTC. Translated, it gives CASSPTGTSSNEQFF.

The chain combines TRBV7-9 with TRBJ1-2; D gene unclear. The CDR3 sequence is 17 residues long. Germline CDR1 and CDR2: SEHNR and FQNEAQ (reference sequence). The V end lost 4 bases, the J end lost 7 bases, and 25 bases lay between the germline ends. The CDR3 region has the DNA TGTGCCAGCAGCTCAAATATTCGGCCCGCCCTAGCGGGTGGCTACACCTTC. It specifies CASSSNIRPALAGGYTF. Full variable domain (outside the CDR3, taken from reference TRBV7-9 and TRBJ1-2): DTGVSQNPRHKITKRGQNVTFRCDPISEHNRLYWYRQTLGQGPEFLTYFQNEAQLEKSRLLSDRFSAERPKGSFSTLEIQRTEQGDSAMYLCASSSNIRPALAGGYTFGSGTRLTVV.

The gene calls are TRBV7-2 and TRBJ2-1; TRBD2 matches at 9 bases. V gave up 3 bases and J gave up 7 bases; unmatched junction bases: 4. The CDR3 sequence is 14 residues long. Germline V gives CDR1 SGHTA, CDR2 FQGNSA. This CDR3 reads CASSFSGSSNEQFF. CDR3 nucleotides: TGTGCCAGCAGCTTTAGCGGGAGTAGTAATGAGCAGTTCTTC.

This chain joins TRBV30 and TRBJ2-3, with D possibly being TRBD2 (6 bases). This CDR3 contains 14 residues. V dropped 5 bases and J dropped 2 bases, with 14 bases sitting between them. The V gene's germline CDR1 is GTSNPN and CDR2 SVGIG (reference sequence). CDR3 DNA: TGTGCCTGGGGGGGACTGCTTAACACAGATACGCAGTATTTT. It encodes CAWGGLLNTDTQYF.

The chain combines TRBV6-5 with TRBJ2-5; the match to TRBD2 covers 9 bases. Germline V gene data show CDR1 as MNHEY and CDR2 as SVGAGI. Trimming at V came to 6 bases and at J to 5 bases, leaving 4 bases not matched to a gene. The length of the CDR3 is 13 residues. The CDR3 DNA sequence: TGTGCCAGCAGGCGGGAGGGGAGGGAGACCCAGTACTTC. The encoded protein is CASRREGRETQYF.

The J gene is TRBJ2-1, the V gene TRBV11-3, with D hard to call. This CDR3 has 16 amino acids. From germline, CDR1 is SGHNT and CDR2 YENEEA. V dropped 1 base and J dropped 5 bases, with 15 bases sitting between them. The CDR3 region is CASSLGKGSGNNEQFF. Here the CDR3 DNA reads TGTGCCAGCAGCTTAGGAAAAGGCTCAGGTAACAATGAGCAGTTCTTC.

CDR3 sequence (DNA): TGCGCCAGCAGTCAATCTATAGGAGACCGCCACCCCTACGAGCAGTACTTC. This encodes CASSQSIGDRHPYEQYF. The rearrangement uses TRBV23-1 and TRBJ2-7; D gene ambiguous. TRBV23-1 is an ORF, with its function uncertain. V was pared by 0 bases and J by 2 bases, with 17 bases between. This CDR3 region has 17 residues.

The chain links TRBV5-6 to TRBJ2-7, with 10 bases lining up with TRBD2. The V gene's germline CDR1 is SGHDT and CDR2 YYEEEE. J gave up 2 bases and V 5 bases, and 7 bases lay outside the gene matches. The CDR3 length is 15 residues. Written as DNA, the CDR3 is TGTGCCAGCAGATCCGGACTAGCGGAGGCCTACGAGCAGTACTTC. It yields the protein CASRSGLAEAYEQYF.

This chain uses TRBV9 with TRBJ2-1; TRBD1 matches at 8 bases. The CDR3 sequence is 15 residues long. Unmatched junction bases numbered 5, after V lost 0 bases and J lost 6 bases. CDR1 is SGDLS and CDR2 is YYNGEE in the germline V gene. CDR3 in amino acids: CASSVGTGYFNEQFF. CDR3 DNA sequence: TGTGCCAGCAGCGTAGGGACAGGGTATTTCAATGAGCAGTTCTTC.

This chain connects TRBV19 to TRBJ2-7; the match to TRBD1 covers 10 bases. The CDR3 is 13 amino acids. CDR1 is LNHDA, CDR2 SQIVND, per germline (reference sequence). Trimming cost V 7 bases and J 5 bases; bases outside gene matches: 5. The CDR3: CASTGQGSDEQYF. The CDR3 DNA reads TGTGCCAGTACGGGACAGGGGAGCGACGAGCAGTACTTC. The variable domain in full, completed from reference TRBV19 and TRBJ2-7, reads DGGITQSPKYLFRKEGQNVTLSCEQNLNHDAMYWYRQDPGQGLRLIYYSQIVNDFQKGDIAEGYSVSREKKESFPLTVTSAQKNPTAFYLCASTGQGSDEQYFGPGTRLTVT.

The J gene is TRBJ2-4, the V gene TRBV7-2; 9 nucleotides align to TRBD2. This CDR3 spans 17 amino acids. The V and J ends lost 4 bases and 4 bases, in that order; junction bases with no gene match: 11. The germline gives CDR1 SGHTA, CDR2 FQGNSA. In nucleotides, the CDR3 is TGTGCCAGCAGCTCCCAAGCGGGAGGCGGTCGAAAAAACATTCAGTACTTC. Translating it yields CASSSQAGGGRKNIQYF. The full variable domain, rest sourced from reference TRBV7-2 and TRBJ2-4, is GAGVSQSPSNKVTEKGKDVELRCDPISGHTALYWYRQSLGQGLEFLIYFQGNSAPDKSGLPSDRFSAERTGGSVSTLTIQRTQQEDSAVYLCASSSQAGGGRKNIQYFGAGTRLSVL.

The gene calls are TRBV7-8 and TRBJ2-7; TRBD2 matches 11 bases. CDR3 size: 14 residues. In germline, CDR1 is SGHVS, CDR2 FQNEAQ. J gave up 8 bases and V 5 bases, and 8 bases lay outside the gene matches. The CDR3, as DNA: TGTGCCAGCAGCGGGGGACTAGCGGAGGTTAAGCAGTACTTC. This sequence encodes CASSGGLAEVKQYF.

The CDR3 DNA is TGCGCCAGCACCCTATCCGGGACTAGCGGGCTCAACGAGCAGTACTTC. Translating gives CASTLSGTSGLNEQYF. The V and J genes are TRBV5-1 and TRBJ2-7; 12 bases fit TRBD2. V lost 6 bases and J lost 5; bases outside the gene matches: 12. Germline V gene data show CDR1 as SGHRS and CDR2 as YFSETQ. This CDR3 has 16 amino acids.

The rearrangement links TRBV6-6 to TRBJ2-3; possibly TRBD2 for D (6 bases). CDR3 length equals 14 residues. V lost 7 bases, J lost 3 bases, and 14 bases lay in between. Germline CDR1 reads MNHNY; CDR2 reads SVGAGI (reference sequence). CDR3 region: CASTFTEGTDTQYF. CDR3 bases: TGTGCCAGCACATTCACGGAGGGGACAGATACGCAGTATTTT.